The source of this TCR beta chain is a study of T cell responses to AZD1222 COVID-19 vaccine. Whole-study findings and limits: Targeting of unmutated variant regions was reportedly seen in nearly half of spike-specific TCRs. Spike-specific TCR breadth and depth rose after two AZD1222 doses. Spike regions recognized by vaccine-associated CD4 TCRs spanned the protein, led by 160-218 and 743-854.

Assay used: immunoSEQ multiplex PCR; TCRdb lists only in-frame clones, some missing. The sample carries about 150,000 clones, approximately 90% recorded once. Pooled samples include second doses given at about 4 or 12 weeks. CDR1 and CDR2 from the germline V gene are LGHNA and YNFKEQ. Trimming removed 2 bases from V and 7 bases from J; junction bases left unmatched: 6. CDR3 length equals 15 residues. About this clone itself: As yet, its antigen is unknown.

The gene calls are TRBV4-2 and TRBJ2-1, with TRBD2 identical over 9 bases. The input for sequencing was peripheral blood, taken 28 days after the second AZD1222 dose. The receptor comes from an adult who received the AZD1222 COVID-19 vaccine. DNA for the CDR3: TGTGCCAGCAGCCAATCGGGACTAGCAGGGAATGAGCAGTTCTTC. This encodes CASSQSGLAGNEQFF.